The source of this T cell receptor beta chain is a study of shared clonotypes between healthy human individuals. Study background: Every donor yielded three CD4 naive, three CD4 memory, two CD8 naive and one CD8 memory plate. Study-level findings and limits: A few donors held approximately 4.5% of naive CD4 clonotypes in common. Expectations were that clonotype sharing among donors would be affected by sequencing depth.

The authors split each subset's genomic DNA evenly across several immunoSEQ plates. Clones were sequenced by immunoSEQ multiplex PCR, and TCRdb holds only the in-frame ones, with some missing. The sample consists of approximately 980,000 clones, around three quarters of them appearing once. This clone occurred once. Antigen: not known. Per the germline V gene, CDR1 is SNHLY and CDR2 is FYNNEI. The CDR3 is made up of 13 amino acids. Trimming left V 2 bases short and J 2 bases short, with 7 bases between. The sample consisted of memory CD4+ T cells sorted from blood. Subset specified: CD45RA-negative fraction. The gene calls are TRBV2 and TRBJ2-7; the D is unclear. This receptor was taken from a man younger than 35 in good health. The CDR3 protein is CASSELVAYEQYF. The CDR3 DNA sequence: TGTGCCAGCAGTGAATTAGTGGCCTACGAGCAGTACTTC. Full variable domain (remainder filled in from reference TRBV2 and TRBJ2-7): EPEVTQTPSHQVTQMGQEVILRCVPISNHLYFYWYRQILGQKVEFLVSFYNNEISEKSEIFDDQFSVERPDGSNFTLKIRSTKLEDSAMYFCASSELVAYEQYFGPGTRLTVT.